This record covers a single T cell receptor (beta chain). Its specificity is unknown. TCRdb's copy holds only in-frame clones and misses some; the assay was immunoSEQ multiplex PCR. The repertoire consists of 2 million to 2.5 million clones, with over 85% occurring once and the leading ten covering about 1.1%. The source of the sample is a study of shared clonotypes between healthy human individuals. General study findings and limits: Sampling included only blood; tissue repertoires likely differ.

Naive CD8 cells, CD45RO-negative and positively selected for CCR7, excluded terminally differentiated effector memory CD45RA+ cells. Germline V gives CDR1 MGHDK, CDR2 SYGVNS. Trimming took off 1 base at V and 3 bases at J, with 10 bases between the two ends. This CDR3 is built from 14 residues. The chain combines TRBV25-1 with TRBJ2-7; D ambiguous. The clonotype comes from a man aged 18-30 years in good health. The sample taken for sequencing was naive CD8+ T cells sorted from blood. In DNA form, the CDR3 reads TGTGCCAGCAGTGAATTGGAGTCCCACTACGAGCAGTACTTC. This encodes CASSELESHYEQYF.